The next 31 T cell receptor beta chains were all read from a single sample in a study of T cell changes during pregnancy in multiple sclerosis. Sequencing was performed with immunoSEQ multiplex PCR; in TCRdb, only in-frame clones are kept and a portion is missing. The table records tens of thousands of clones, roughly nine tenths of them present only once. The input for sequencing was CD8+ T cells from peripheral blood mononuclear cells, taken before pregnancy. The receptors shown here come from a female donor with multiple sclerosis, enrolled in a pregnancy study.

V usage is TRBV29-1 and J usage is TRBJ2-2, with TRBD1 identical over 9 bases. This CDR3 is 14 amino acids long. V trimming: 7 bases; J trimming: 4 bases; junction bases outside the gene matches: 7. CDR1 is SQVTM and CDR2 is ANQGSEA in the germline V gene. CDR3 bases: TGCAGCGCTCCGGGACAGGGAAGCACCGGGGAGCTGTTTTTT. Amino acids: CSAPGQGSTGELFF.

The V call is TRBV5-4, the J call TRBJ1-2, with 10 bases lining up with TRBD1. The CDR3 covers 18 residues. Germline CDR1 SGHNT, CDR2 YYREEE (reference sequence). V lost 0 bases and J lost 1; bases outside the gene matches: 9. The CDR3 region has the DNA TGTGCCAGCAGCTTGGGAGGACAGGGGGGTTATGGTAACTATGGCTACACCTTC. It translates to CASSLGGQGGYGNYGYTF.

There are a few counts of this clone. The V and J genes are TRBV29-1 and TRBJ1-1, with 11 nucleotides matching TRBD1. The V segment lost 7 bases and the J segment 6 bases; nucleotides outside the gene matches: 10. This CDR3 spans 14 amino acids. In germline, CDR1 is SQVTM, CDR2 ANQGSEA. The CDR3 is CSARSGQGAPEAFF. DNA of the CDR3: TGCAGCGCAAGAAGTGGACAGGGGGCACCTGAAGCTTTCTTT.

The chain employs TRBV6-5 and TRBJ2-2, with TRBD2 matching 9 bases. The trim removed 6 bases at V and 8 bases at J, leaving 10 bases unmatched. CDR3 length equals 15 residues. The germline V gene has CDR1 MNHEY and CDR2 SVGAGI. CDR3 sequence reads: CASSNGLAGRGELFF. The CDR3, as DNA: TGTGCCAGCAGCAACGGGCTAGCGGGGAGGGGGGAGCTGTTTTTT.

This clone was recorded once. The V call is TRBV19, the J call TRBJ2-7; D is unclear. Trimming took off 1 base at V and 2 bases at J, with 9 bases between the two ends. Germline V CDR1 and CDR2: LNHDA, SQIVND (reference sequence). The CDR3 covers 14 residues. CDR3 DNA sequence: TGTGCCAGTAGTATAGGGAACAGTACCTACGAGCAGTACTTC. This translates into CASSIGNSTYEQYF.

This chain connects TRBV25-1 to TRBJ2-7; D call uncertain. The V end was cut by 6 bases, the J end by 6 bases, with 6 bases between. The CDR3 is 10 amino acids. CDR1 and CDR2 from the germline V gene are MGHDK and SYGVNS. This CDR3 reads CASRAAEQYF. In DNA, the CDR3 is TGTGCCAGCAGGGCGGCCGAGCAGTACTTC.

The chain is built from TRBV4-1 and TRBJ1-2; D unclear. The CDR3 has 13 amino acids. CDR1 is MGHRA and CDR2 is YSYEKL in the germline V gene. Trimming removed 1 base from V and 4 bases from J, with 7 bases in between. DNA for the CDR3: TGCGCCAGCAGCCAAGGGGCAGCCTATGGCTACACCTTC. This gives the protein CASSQGAAYGYTF.

The count of this clone is one. V gene TRBV2 combines with J gene TRBJ1-5, with D perhaps TRBD1 (6 bases). The CDR3 runs to 15 residues. The germline gives CDR1 SNHLY, CDR2 FYNNEI. V lost 6 bases, J lost 3 bases, and 15 bases lay in between. The CDR3 loop is CASRPGQPSNQPQHF. The CDR3 region has the DNA TGTGCCAGCAGGCCTGGACAGCCCTCCAATCAGCCCCAGCATTTT.

The V and J genes are TRBV4-1 and TRBJ1-5; 8 bases are shared with TRBD1. The V and J ends lost 3 bases and 5 bases, in that order; junction bases with no gene match: 9. CDR1 and CDR2 from the germline V gene are MGHRA and YSYEKL. This CDR3 has 16 residues. The CDR3 nucleotides are TGCGCCAGCAGCCATGAAGGACAGGGCCGAGATCAGCCCCAGCATTTT. Protein product: CASSHEGQGRDQPQHF.

V is TRBV27 and J is TRBJ1-2, with 10 bases identical to TRBD1. Germline V gene lookup returns CDR1 MNHEY and CDR2 SMNVEV (reference sequence). This CDR3 region has 15 residues. With V trimmed by 3 bases and J by 6 bases, 7 bases remained unmatched. CDR3 coding DNA: TGTGCCAGCAGTTTTGGCGTGGGACAGGGGAATGGCTACACCTTC. Translated: CASSFGVGQGNGYTF.

The chain links TRBV7-9 to TRBJ2-5; 8 bases agree with TRBD1. The trim removed 6 bases at V and 4 bases at J, leaving 16 bases unmatched. Germline V gives CDR1 SEHNR, CDR2 FQNEAQ (reference sequence). CDR3 length: 17 amino acids. The CDR3: CASRPKAGTGTGETQYF. The DNA for the CDR3 is TGTGCCAGCAGGCCAAAGGCGGGGACAGGCACGGGAGAGACCCAGTACTTC.

This chain joins TRBV7-6 and TRBJ1-1; a weak D match, TRBD1 (5 bases). Trimming removed 1 base at V and 6 bases at J, with 12 bases between. This CDR3 has 14 amino acids. Germline-derived CDR1 and CDR2 are SGHVS and FNYEAQ. CDR3 region: CASSLEWGTAEAFF. CDR3 nucleotide sequence: TGTGCCAGCAGCTTAGAGTGGGGCACGGCTGAAGCTTTCTTT.

As concerns this clone: Other DNA sequences in this specimen translate into the identical CDR3. The J gene is TRBJ2-7, the V gene TRBV4-3; a possible D gene is TRBD1 (7 bases). This CDR3 comprises 15 residues. CDR1 is LGHNA and CDR2 is YSLEER in the germline V gene. Trimming cost V 1 base and J 4 bases, with 14 bases left between them. CDR3 sequence reads: CASSQARAGGYEQYF. CDR3 bases: TGCGCCAGCAGCCAAGCGAGGGCAGGGGGGTACGAGCAGTACTTC.

The chain carries TRBV5-5 and TRBJ1-1; D is uncertain. CDR1 and CDR2 from the germline V gene are SGHKS and YYEKEE (reference sequence). V was pared by 1 base and J by 0 bases, with 4 bases between. This CDR3 has 13 residues. The CDR3 loop reads CASSLFMNTEAFF. Written as DNA, the CDR3 is TGTGCCAGCAGCTTGTTCATGAACACTGAAGCTTTCTTT.

The chain links TRBV15 to TRBJ2-3, with 8 bases matching TRBD2. CDR1 and CDR2 (germline): LNHNV, YYDKDF (reference sequence). The CDR3 has 15 residues. Losses at the gene ends were 3 bases for V and 2 bases for J; bases not matched to a gene: 4. CDR3 DNA: TGTGCCACCAGCAGCCAGCGGGGGAACACAGATACGCAGTATTTT. Translation gives CATSSQRGNTDTQYF.

The V gene is TRBV9, the J gene TRBJ1-2; 7 bases match TRBD1. This CDR3 spans 15 amino acids. The V segment lost 4 bases and the J segment 8 bases; nucleotides outside the gene matches: 14. Germline CDR1 reads SGDLS; CDR2 reads YYNGEE. The CDR3 nucleotides read TGTGCCAGCAGCCCTACCGGGACAGTCACAGAGGGCTACACCTTC. It encodes CASSPTGTVTEGYTF.

The V call is TRBV30, the J call TRBJ2-2; D gene unclear. Germline CDR1 GTSNPN, CDR2 SVGIG (reference sequence). The CDR3 loop spans 11 amino acids. The CDR3 region is CVGTYTGELFF. The CDR3 DNA is TGTGTGGGCACCTACACCGGGGAGCTGTTTTTT.

V and J are TRBV6-5 and TRBJ2-7; possible D gene TRBD1, 6 bases. Germline CDR1 MNHEY, CDR2 SVGAGI. V was shortened by 7 bases and J by 4 bases, with 17 bases between the two germline ends. The length of the CDR3 is 14 residues. The CDR3: CASTSRDNVYEQYF. The CDR3, as DNA: TGTGCCAGCACCTCCCGGGACAATGTATACGAGCAGTACTTC.

V is TRBV4-2 and J is TRBJ2-3; 8 positions agree with TRBD2. J lost 11 bases, V lost 0 bases, and 13 bases had no gene match. This CDR3 is 16 amino acids long. From germline, CDR1 is LGHNA and CDR2 YNFKEQ. The CDR3 sequence is CASSQDRAGGPQGQYF. The CDR3 DNA follows: TGTGCCAGCAGCCAAGATCGGGCGGGGGGCCCCCAGGGGCAGTATTTT.

J is TRBJ1-2 and V is TRBV19, with 8 bases identical to TRBD1. CDR1 and CDR2 from the germline V gene are LNHDA and SQIVND (reference sequence). V lost 7 bases to trimming and J lost 4 bases; unmatched junction nucleotides: 11. This CDR3 contains 15 residues. CDR3 region: CASTAQDRVGYGYTF. The CDR3 DNA reads as TGTGCCAGTACCGCTCAGGACAGGGTCGGCTATGGCTACACCTTC.

The chain has TRBV4-2 and TRBJ1-4; TRBD1 is a possible D gene (5 bases). This CDR3 is built from 18 residues. Trimming left V 0 bases short and J 1 base short, with 15 bases between. The germline V gene encodes CDR1 LGHNA and CDR2 YNFKEQ. CDR3 residues: CASSQEPMGGGTNEKLFF. Here the CDR3 DNA reads TGTGCCAGCAGCCAAGAGCCGATGGGGGGGGGAACTAATGAAAAACTGTTTTTT.

The chain combines TRBV7-3 with TRBJ2-7; the D is unclear. V lost 2 bases to trimming and J lost 3 bases, with 11 bases between them. CDR3 length: 14 amino acids. Germline V lookup: CDR1 SGHTA, CDR2 FQGTGA. CDR3 DNA: TGTGCCAGCAGCTTAGGTATTGGAGACTACGAGCAGTACTTC. Translating gives CASSLGIGDYEQYF.

This chain links TRBV27 with TRBJ1-5, with a possible D match to TRBD1 (5 bases). The length of the CDR3 is 14 residues. Trimming removed 3 bases at V and 0 bases at J, with 6 bases between. The germline gives CDR1 MNHEY, CDR2 SMNVEV (reference sequence). This CDR3 is CASSLGGSNQPQHF. Here the CDR3 DNA reads TGTGCCAGCAGTTTGGGGGGTAGCAATCAGCCCCAGCATTTT.

The chain is built from TRBV19 and TRBJ1-1; D unclear. CDR1 and CDR2 from the germline V gene are LNHDA and SQIVND (reference sequence). The CDR3 is 15 amino acids. Trimming took 3 bases from V and 5 from J, leaving 16 bases between them. The CDR3 loop reads CASSIGSGGGTEAFF. CDR3 DNA: TGTGCCAGTAGTATTGGGTCCGGCGGTGGGACTGAAGCTTTCTTT.

The CDR3 bases are TGTGCCAGCAGTGAACCCGGGGACAGGCCCAACTCCTACGAGCAGTACTTC. Translated: CASSEPGDRPNSYEQYF. The V and J genes are TRBV2 and TRBJ2-7, with TRBD1 identical over 8 bases. This CDR3 has 17 amino acids. J lost 0 bases, V lost 2 bases, and 9 bases had no gene match. Germline V gene lookup returns CDR1 SNHLY and CDR2 FYNNEI.

The V gene is TRBV21-1, the J gene TRBJ2-2; the table's D call, TRBD1, has no DNA check behind it. TRBV21-1 is designated a pseudogene. This CDR3 contains 21 residues. The CDR3 DNA reads TGTGCCAGCACTCCACCCCCCCTGAAAGGGACAGGGGTCCCCAACACCGGGGAGCTGTTTTTT. Protein: CASTPPPLKGTGVPNTGELFF.

This sequence joins TRBV7-6 and TRBJ2-1, with 7 bases identical to TRBD2. V was pared by 5 bases and J by 4 bases, with 20 bases of the junction left unmatched. Germline V CDR1 and CDR2: SGHVS, FNYEAQ. The CDR3 runs 19 residues. This chain's CDR3 is CASSTPRTDLAGNYNEQFF. The CDR3 DNA reads as TGTGCCAGCAGCACACCCCGGACCGACTTAGCGGGTAATTACAATGAGCAGTTCTTC.

This CDR3 is CAWRYPGQAFANYGYTF. DNA of the CDR3: TGTGCCTGGAGGTACCCGGGACAGGCGTTTGCTAACTATGGCTACACCTTC. The chain employs TRBV30 and TRBJ1-2, with 8 positions matching TRBD1. This CDR3 region has 17 residues. Trimming took 3 bases from V and 0 from J; bases not matched to a gene: 12. The germline gives CDR1 GTSNPN, CDR2 SVGIG (reference sequence).

As concerns this clone: Other DNA sequences of this sample code for an identical CDR3. The chain joins TRBV9 to TRBJ2-7; 10 bases are a match to TRBD1. Germline assignment: CDR1 SGDLS and CDR2 YYNGEE. The CDR3 is 14 residues long. Trimming removed 4 bases from V and 3 bases from J; junction bases left unmatched: 4. The CDR3 protein is CASSLGTGVYEQYF. The DNA for the CDR3 is TGTGCCAGCAGCCTGGGGACAGGGGTCTACGAGCAGTACTTC.

J is TRBJ2-2 and V is TRBV28; weak D call: TRBD1 (5 bases). The CDR3 has 15 amino acids. CDR1 is MDHEN, CDR2 SYDVKM, per germline. The V end was cut by 3 bases, the J end by 0 bases, with 8 bases between. The CDR3 region has the DNA TGTGCCAGCAGTTTCGTCAGGGCGAACACCGGGGAGCTGTTTTTT. Its translation is CASSFVRANTGELFF.

The rearrangement links TRBV9 to TRBJ2-7; 14 bases line up with TRBD2. Germline CDR1 is SGDLS and CDR2 is YYNGEE. The V gene end was trimmed by 4 bases and the J gene end by 4 bases; junction bases not matched to a gene: 7. The CDR3 contains 16 residues. CDR3 nucleotides: TGTGCCAGCAGCACCCGGACTAGCGGGGGGAAGTACGAGCAGTACTTC. Encoded protein: CASSTRTSGGKYEQYF.